This TCR beta chain was sequenced in a study of monozygotic twins with inflammatory bowel disease. Study-wide results and caveats: Patient-to-patient differences in immunosuppressive treatment may have added variability to the repertoires. Healthy co-twins had higher TCRbeta inverse Simpson diversity than their IBD twins.

On this clonotype: Its antigen is currently unknown.

Every TCR library used approximately 3.5 ug of total RNA. A template switching step added UMIs, each with a 6-nucleotide sample barcode. TCRdb re-analyzed the 5' RACE reads; it lists each CDR3 protein once, without DNA. The repertoire shows 90,000 to 110,000 distinct CDR3 sequences; the top ten hold over 10%. The receptor was derived from a human donor with ulcerative colitis or Crohn's disease, or a healthy co-twin of an affected twin (not recorded which). The sample consisted of blood.

The CDR3 reads CSAGGTGFYEQYF. The V and J genes are TRBV20-1 and TRBJ2-7; TCRdb designates TRBD1, a call that cannot be tested without DNA. Germline CDR1 is DFQATT and CDR2 is SNEGSKA (reference sequence). CDR3 length: 13 amino acids.